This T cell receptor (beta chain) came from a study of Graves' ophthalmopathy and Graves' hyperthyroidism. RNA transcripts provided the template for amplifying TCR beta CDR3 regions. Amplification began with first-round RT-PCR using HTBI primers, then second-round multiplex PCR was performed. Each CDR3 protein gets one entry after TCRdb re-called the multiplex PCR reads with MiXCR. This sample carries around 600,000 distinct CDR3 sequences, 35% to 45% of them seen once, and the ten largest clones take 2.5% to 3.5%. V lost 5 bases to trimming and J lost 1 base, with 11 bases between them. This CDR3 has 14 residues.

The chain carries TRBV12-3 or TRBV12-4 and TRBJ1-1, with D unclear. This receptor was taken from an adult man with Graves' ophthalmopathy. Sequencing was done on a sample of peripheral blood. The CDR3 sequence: CASSRSGRNTEAFF. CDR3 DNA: TGTGCCAGCAGTCGGTCCGGACGGAACACTGAAGCTTTCTTT.